The clone carrying this T cell receptor (beta chain) was observed a single time. The sample belongs to a study of shared T cell receptors in the human thymus. Sequencing was performed with immunoSEQ multiplex PCR; in TCRdb, only in-frame clones are kept and a portion is missing. The sample yields about 660,000 clones, around 89% seen once. Trimming cost V 3 bases and J 2 bases; bases outside gene matches: 5. Germline V CDR1 and CDR2: MDHEN, SYDVKM. The CDR3 totals 15 residues. These data were also filed under a second study, of human thymus T cells. That study reports: Healthy Finnish infants undergoing corrective surgery for congenital heart defects provided the donor material. The source of the thymus tissue was resections taken during corrective heart surgery. Gene usage for V and J segments appeared biased in thymic and blood repertoires. Reports from related research described highly overlapping thymic repertoires among unrelated individuals.

The specimen sequenced was thymocytes. The J gene is TRBJ2-7, the V gene TRBV28, with 9 positions matching TRBD1. This clonotype was obtained from a boy in the first two years of life with a congenital heart defect. The CDR3 coding sequence is TGTGCCAGCAGTTTGGGGGACAGGGCCCCCTACGAGCAGTACTTC. As protein: CASSLGDRAPYEQYF. Together with reference TRBV28 and TRBJ2-7, the CDR3 gives the full variable domain: DVKVTQSSRYLVKRTGEKVFLECVQDMDHENMFWYRQDPGLGLRLIYFSYDVKMKEKGDIPEGYSVSREKKERFSLILESASTNQTSMYLCASSLGDRAPYEQYFGPGTRLTVT.